The clone carrying this TCR beta chain counts as medium-sized. The antigen is not known. These data are taken from a study of spatial heterogeneity in lung cancer. Study context: Unique TCR and UMI combinations averaged more than ten appearances each in raw reads.

TCRdb called the 5' RACE reads again in MiXCR, with one record for every CDR3 protein. The sample has thousands of distinct CDR3 sequences, roughly a quarter seen once. This CDR3 comprises 14 residues. Trimming shortened V by 4 bases and J by 2 bases, and 9 bases separated the two germline ends. CDR1 is SGHDT and CDR2 is YYEEEE in the germline V gene. Time point specified: sample taken at primary tumor resection. Unsorted samples of tumor, nontumor lung or frozen PBMC had their whole RNA sequenced. The donors comprised about 70 untreated early-stage non-small cell lung cancer patients. Overall study findings and caveats: Tumor TCRs that were ubiquitous and expanded showed up in blood more at resection than follow-up.

This receptor was obtained from a male donor with early-stage non-small cell lung cancer. This specimen consisted of PBMCs, obtained at surgery. The chain is built from TRBV5-6 and TRBJ2-2; no definite D call. The CDR3 protein is CASSLGRNTGELFF. The CDR3 DNA reads as TGTGCCAGCAGCCTAGGACGAAACACCGGGGAGCTGTTTTTT.